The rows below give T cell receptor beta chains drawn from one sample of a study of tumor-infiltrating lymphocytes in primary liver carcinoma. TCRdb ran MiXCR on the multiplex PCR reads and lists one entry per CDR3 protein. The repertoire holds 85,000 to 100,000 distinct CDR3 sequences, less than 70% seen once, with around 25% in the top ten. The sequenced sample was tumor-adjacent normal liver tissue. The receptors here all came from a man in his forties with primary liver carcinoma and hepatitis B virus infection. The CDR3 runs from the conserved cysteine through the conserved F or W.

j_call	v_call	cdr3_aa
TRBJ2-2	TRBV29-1	CSVESRRDARELFF
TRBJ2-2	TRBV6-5	CASSQYQPSANTGELLF
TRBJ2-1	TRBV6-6	CASSFRLAGVWQFF
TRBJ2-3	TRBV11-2	CANSSVPGHGDTHYF
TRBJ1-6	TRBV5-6	CASNLGTGENSPLHF
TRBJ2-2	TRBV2	CASSLDVNTGELFF
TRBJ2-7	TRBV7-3	CASRSSGGSYEQYF
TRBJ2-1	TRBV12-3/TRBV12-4	CASTQEAGAGNNEQFF
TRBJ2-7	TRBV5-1	CASSLSAGAGAEQYF
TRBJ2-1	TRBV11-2	CASSLEVGAELFF
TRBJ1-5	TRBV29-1	CSVATGGNQPQHF
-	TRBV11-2	CASSDLAGAVETQFF
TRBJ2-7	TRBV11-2	CASSLVLAGFLEQYF
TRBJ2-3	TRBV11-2	CASSFLYRGGDTQYF
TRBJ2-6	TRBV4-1	CANSQGPGSTGANVLTF
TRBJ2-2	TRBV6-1	CASSTYRGRDTGELFF
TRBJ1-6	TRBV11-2	CASSLGPQGSSLRF
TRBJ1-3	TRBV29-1	CSALEGGRNTIYF
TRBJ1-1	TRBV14	CASSQRLRWEAFF
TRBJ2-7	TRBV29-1	CSVGGTDSAYEQYF
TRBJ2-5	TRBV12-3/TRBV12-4	CASSAAGVQYF
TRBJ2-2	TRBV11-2	CASSVGLAVSRAGELFF
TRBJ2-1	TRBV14	CASSHPGGGYIEQFF
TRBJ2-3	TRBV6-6	CASTPARADTDTQYF
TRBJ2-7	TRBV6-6	CASGSGGYEQYF
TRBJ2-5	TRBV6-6	CASTPSGGYQETQYF
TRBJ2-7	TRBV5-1	CVSSLVGETAGRDF
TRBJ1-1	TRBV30	CAWDYGSAEAFF
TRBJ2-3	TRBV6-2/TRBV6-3	CASKVRQAGGDTQYF
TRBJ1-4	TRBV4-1	CASSPTSRGAREKLFF